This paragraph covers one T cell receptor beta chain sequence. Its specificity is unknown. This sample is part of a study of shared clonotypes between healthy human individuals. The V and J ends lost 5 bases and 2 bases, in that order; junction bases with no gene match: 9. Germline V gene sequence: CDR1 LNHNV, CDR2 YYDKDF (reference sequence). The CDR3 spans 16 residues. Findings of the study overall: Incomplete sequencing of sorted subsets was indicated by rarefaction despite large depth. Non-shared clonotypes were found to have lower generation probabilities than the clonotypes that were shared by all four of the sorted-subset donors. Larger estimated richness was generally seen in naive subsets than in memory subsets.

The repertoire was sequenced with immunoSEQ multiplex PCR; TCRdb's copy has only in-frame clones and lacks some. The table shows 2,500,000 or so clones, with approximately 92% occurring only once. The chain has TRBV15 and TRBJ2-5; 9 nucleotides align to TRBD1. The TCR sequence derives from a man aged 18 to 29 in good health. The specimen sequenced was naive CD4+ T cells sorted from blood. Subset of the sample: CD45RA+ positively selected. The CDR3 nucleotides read TGTGCCACCAGCGAGGGACAGGGTGGCGCACAAGAGACCCAGTACTTC. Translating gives CATSEGQGGAQETQYF.